The 20 T cell receptor beta chains reported below all come from one sample, sequenced in a study of blood T cell repertoires in COVID-19. Data came from immunoSEQ multiplex PCR; TCRdb stores just in-frame clones and leaves some out. The data show approximately 250,000 clones, 84% seen once. Material: peripheral blood. These receptors were collected from a woman in her forties who had recovered from COVID-19.

The gene calls are TRBV5-1 and TRBJ1-3; tentative D call: TRBD1 (5 bases). Trimming stripped 4 bases from V and 3 bases from J, with 17 bases between. CDR1 SGHRS and CDR2 YFSETQ come from the germline V gene. This CDR3 comprises 16 residues. The CDR3 is CASSQAGDRGGNTIYF. The CDR3 nucleotides read TGCGCCAGCAGCCAAGCCGGCGACAGAGGTGGAAACACCATATATTTT.

This clone showed up just a few times. The chain employs TRBV5-4 and TRBJ1-2; possible D gene TRBD1, 6 bases. The CDR3 is made up of 16 amino acids. Per germline, CDR1 SGHNT and CDR2 YYREEE (reference sequence). V lost 4 bases to trimming and J lost 2 bases, with 18 bases between them. In DNA, the CDR3 is TGTGCCAGCAGCCCGGGTGTGGGGGCAGGAAACTATGGCTACACCTTC. Its translation: CASSPGVGAGNYGYTF.

The V call is TRBV4-1, the J call TRBJ2-3, with 11 positions matching TRBD2. The junction had 7 bases not matched to a gene; V was cut back by 1 base and J by 7 bases. In germline, CDR1 is MGHRA, CDR2 YSYEKL. This CDR3 spans 16 amino acids. The CDR3 loop reads CASSQGNLAGGYTQYF. The DNA for the CDR3 is TGCGCCAGCAGCCAAGGGAACTTAGCGGGGGGGTATACGCAGTATTTT.

The chain combines TRBV6-6 with TRBJ1-3; TRBD1 matches 10 bases. The CDR3 covers 17 residues. CDR1 and CDR2 (germline): MNHNY, SVGAGI (reference sequence). After removal of 5 bases from V and 3 bases from J, the junction contained 10 bases not matched to a gene. The DNA of the CDR3 is TGTGCCAGCAGTCCGACAGGGGGCGTCAAATATGGAAACACCATATATTTT. Its translation: CASSPTGGVKYGNTIYF.

The chain is built from TRBV2 and TRBJ1-4, with 9 nucleotides matching TRBD1. Looked up from germline, CDR1 is SNHLY and CDR2 is FYNNEI. There are 15 residues in the CDR3. V shed 2 bases and J 7 bases; nucleotides not matched to a gene: 5. CDR3 bases: TGTGCCAGCAGTGAATTGACAGGGGGTGGTGAAAAACTGTTTTTT. This sequence encodes CASSELTGGGEKLFF.

The chain combines TRBV3-1 (or the pseudogene TRBV3-2) with TRBJ1-2, with D unclear. V gave up 0 bases and J gave up 4 bases, with 9 bases separating them. CDR1 and CDR2 (germline): LGHDT, YNNKEL (reference sequence). This CDR3 region has 14 residues. The CDR3: CASSQDGLPYGYTF. The CDR3 nucleotides are TGTGCCAGCAGCCAAGACGGACTCCCCTATGGCTACACCTTC.

The chain links TRBV5-1 to TRBJ1-2, with TRBD1 matching 7 bases. Germline values: CDR1 SGHRS, CDR2 YFSETQ. V lost 3 bases, J lost 5 bases, and 10 bases stayed unmatched. This CDR3 contains 15 residues. CDR3 in amino acids: CASSSGQQAHYGYTF. DNA for the CDR3: TGCGCCAGCAGCTCGGGACAGCAGGCCCATTATGGCTACACCTTC.

The rearrangement uses TRBV11-3 and TRBJ2-2, with D perhaps matching TRBD1 (6 bases). The V gene's germline CDR1 is SGHNT and CDR2 YENEEA. V gave up 4 bases and J gave up 6 bases, with 9 bases separating them. This CDR3 region has 13 residues. The CDR3 spells CASSSGVAGELFF. Here the CDR3 DNA reads TGTGCCAGCAGCTCAGGGGTGGCCGGGGAGCTGTTTTTT.

The J gene is TRBJ2-7, the V gene TRBV29-1, with 9 positions matching TRBD1. Unmatched junction bases numbered 9, after V lost 7 bases and J lost 5 bases. Germline V gives CDR1 SQVTM, CDR2 ANQGSEA. The CDR3 covers 13 residues. CDR3 bases: TGCAGCGGCGGGACAGGGACAAGGGACGAGCAGTACTTC. It encodes CSGGTGTRDEQYF.

The chain links TRBV27 to TRBJ2-2; TRBD2 might be the D (6 bases). The ends were cut back, 8 bases at V and 6 bases at J, with 28 bases in the middle. The CDR3 contains 18 residues. In germline, CDR1 is MNHEY, CDR2 SMNVEV (reference sequence). The CDR3 here is CASSFLRPGTREAGELFF. In nucleotides, the CDR3 is TGTGCCAGCTCCTTCCTCCGCCCTGGGACTCGAGAGGCCGGGGAGCTGTTTTTT.

The rearrangement joins TRBV6-5 to TRBJ2-1; 9 positions match TRBD1. CDR1 MNHEY and CDR2 SVGAGI come from the germline V gene. V shed 7 bases and J 8 bases; nucleotides not matched to a gene: 6. CDR3 length: 13 residues. CDR3 residues: CASTGQGNYEQFF. DNA for the CDR3: TGTGCCAGCACGGGACAGGGTAACTATGAGCAGTTCTTC.

The chain recombines TRBV12-3 or TRBV12-4 with TRBJ2-7; D is possibly TRBD2 (5 bases). Trimming took 2 bases from V and 10 from J, leaving 15 bases between them. The CDR3 has 13 residues. The DNA of the CDR3 is TGTGCCAGCAGTTTACGGGCGGGTTCCCAACAGTACTTC. As protein: CASSLRAGSQQYF.

The chain recombines TRBV11-3 with TRBJ2-3; D is perhaps TRBD1 (5 bases). Germline loops: CDR1 SGHNT, CDR2 YENEEA. This CDR3 comprises 14 residues. V lost 3 bases and J lost 5, with 12 bases in between. CDR3: CASSFRAVVDTQYF. The CDR3 coding sequence is TGTGCCAGCAGCTTCAGGGCGGTGGTAGATACGCAGTATTTT.

This clone has just a few counts. The J gene is TRBJ1-5, the V gene TRBV9; a weak D match, TRBD1 (5 bases). There are 14 residues in the CDR3. V lost 4 bases and J lost 0, with 8 bases in between. CDR1 SGDLS and CDR2 YYNGEE come from the germline V gene. CDR3 bases: TGTGCCAGCAGCCGCGGGGCTAGCAATCAGCCCCAGCATTTT. Amino acids: CASSRGASNQPQHF.

J is TRBJ2-2 and V is TRBV7-8; 8 bases fit TRBD1. CDR1 is SGHVS and CDR2 is FQNEAQ in the germline V gene. J gave up 2 bases and V 5 bases, and 7 bases lay outside the gene matches. The CDR3 totals 16 residues. CDR3 region: CASSLRTGTNTGELFF. DNA of the CDR3: TGTGCCAGCAGCCTCCGGACAGGGACTAACACCGGGGAGCTGTTTTTT.

V and J are TRBV19 and TRBJ2-5; 10 bases match TRBD1. Trimming took 3 bases from V and 5 from J; bases not matched to a gene: 6. Germline values: CDR1 LNHDA, CDR2 SQIVND (reference sequence). CDR3 length: 15 amino acids. The DNA of the CDR3 is TGTGCCAGTAGTATGGGGGACAGGGGTCGCGAGACCCAGTACTTC. Its protein product is CASSMGDRGRETQYF. The entire variable domain, with the rest obtained from reference TRBV19 and TRBJ2-5, is as follows: DGGITQSPKYLFRKEGQNVTLSCEQNLNHDAMYWYRQDPGQGLRLIYYSQIVNDFQKGDIAEGYSVSREKKESFPLTVTSAQKNPTAFYLCASSMGDRGRETQYFGPGTRLLVL.

A few counts support this clone. The rearrangement uses TRBV18 and TRBJ2-2, with 12 bases fitting TRBD1. Unmatched junction bases numbered 6, after V lost 3 bases and J lost 7 bases. There are 16 residues in the CDR3. Looked up from germline, CDR1 is KGHSH and CDR2 is LQKENI. The CDR3 DNA sequence: TGTGCCAGCTCACCCGGGACAGGGGGCGCGATCGGGGAGCTGTTTTTT. This sequence encodes CASSPGTGGAIGELFF.

The chain is built from TRBV11-2 and TRBJ2-3; 7 bases fit TRBD1. The trim removed 4 bases at V and 1 base at J, leaving 2 bases unmatched. The V gene's germline CDR1 is SGHAT and CDR2 FQNNGV. This CDR3 region has 14 residues. Here the CDR3 DNA reads TGTGCCAGCAGCTACGGGACAGGCACAGATACGCAGTATTTT. Its protein product is CASSYGTGTDTQYF.

The chain links TRBV5-5 to TRBJ1-4; 7 bases line up with TRBD1. J was trimmed by 3 bases and V by 1 base; bases with no gene match: 12. Germline V lookup: CDR1 SGHKS, CDR2 YYEKEE (reference sequence). This CDR3 spans 18 amino acids. For the CDR3, the DNA is TGTGCCAGCAGCTTGCCTACGACAGGGACGATGGCTAATGAAAAACTGTTTTTT. As protein: CASSLPTTGTMANEKLFF.

The chain employs TRBV6-5 and TRBJ2-7; maybe TRBD1 (5 bases). CDR1 is MNHEY and CDR2 is SVGAGI in the germline V gene. This CDR3 region has 14 residues. Trimming removed 1 base at V and 2 bases at J, with 9 bases between. CDR3 bases: TGTGCCAGCAGTTACTTCCAGGGTGCCTACGAGCAGTACTTC. Residues: CASSYFQGAYEQYF.